This TCR beta chain was sequenced in a study of shared clonotypes between healthy human individuals. Adult donors, all healthy and HIV-negative, had no recent acute infections or vaccinations. Trimming pared 6 bases from V and 4 bases from J, leaving 18 bases between. The CDR3 runs 15 residues. The germline V gene has CDR1 MRHNA and CDR2 SNTAGT. Sequencing was performed with immunoSEQ multiplex PCR; in TCRdb, only in-frame clones are kept and a portion is missing. The data show some 2.4 million clones, roughly 93% seen once. This chain links TRBV6-4 with TRBJ1-1; a weak D match, TRBD1 (6 bases). The sequence came from a young man in good health. Some clones in this sample may be carry-over from other donors' samples. Sequencing input: naive CD4+ T cells from PBMCs. Subset here: CD45RA+ positively selected. For the CDR3, the DNA is TGTGCCAGCAGCCAACGGGGGGGCGCCGGCACTGAAGCTTTCTTT. Protein sequence: CASSQRGGAGTEAFF.